The count of the clone carrying this T cell receptor beta chain is one. Per the original data handling: Reference gene primer amplification yielded estimated nucleated cell counts. Generated by immunoSEQ multiplex PCR, the TCRdb table keeps only in-frame clones and is missing some. The V and J calls and clone size come from that table; D and trimming were worked out from the DNA. The data contain approximately 130,000 clones, about 90% of them singletons. The sample comes from a study of blood T cell repertoires in COVID-19. Study details: Whether acute or convalescent, the COVID-19 samples came from the United States, Italy and Spain.

V lost 1 base to trimming and J lost 13 bases; unmatched junction nucleotides: 8. The germline gives CDR1 MGHRA, CDR2 YSYEKL. This CDR3 spans 14 amino acids. The V call is TRBV4-1, the J call TRBJ2-2; the match to TRBD2 covers 8 bases. Material: peripheral blood. This clonotype originated in a woman between 45 and 60 years old who had recovered from COVID-19. The CDR3: CASSQVGGGRGLFF. CDR3 in DNA: TGCGCCAGCAGCCAAGTGGGCGGGGGGCGCGGGCTGTTTTTT.